This T cell receptor beta chain was recorded in a study of blood T cell repertoires in COVID-19. About the research overall: COVID-19 samples, acute and convalescent, were from the United States, Italy and Spain. Sources were T cells, B-cell-depleted T cells, or PBMCs; the material itself was cDNA or gDNA.

The CDR3 loop spans 15 amino acids. The V segment lost 4 bases and the J segment 0 bases; nucleotides outside the gene matches: 6. In germline, CDR1 is KGHSH, CDR2 LQKENI. The assay was immunoSEQ multiplex PCR, and TCRdb's table has in-frame clones only and misses some. In the table there are about 430,000 clones, around 90% of which are singletons. The V and J genes are TRBV18 and TRBJ2-7; 7 bases map to TRBD2. The TCR sequence derives from a man aged 18 to 29 with COVID-19, enrolled during active disease. Sequenced: peripheral blood. The CDR3 spells CASSLGGTDSYEQYF. The CDR3 DNA reads as TGTGCCAGCTCACTCGGGGGGACGGACTCCTACGAGCAGTACTTC.